The rows below give T cell receptor beta chains drawn from one sample of a study of shared clonotypes between healthy human individuals. The protocol was immunoSEQ multiplex PCR, while the TCRdb copy is restricted to in-frame clones and leaves out a portion. The sample records 2 million to 2.5 million clones, roughly 95% being singletons. The sequenced sample was naive CD4+ T cells sorted from blood. These receptors all come from a man between 18 and 29 years old in good health. Both conserved end residues are part of each CDR3. Each record gives: clone size, J gene, D gene, V gene, CDR3 protein, CDR3 DNA. The D gene is left open where the match is weak. Expanded clones are given a class, and other clones once, few, many or no size at all.

size: -; J: TRBJ1-1; D: -; V: TRBV30; CDR3: CAWSVRTMGTEAFF; DNA: TGTGCCTGGAGTGTACGGACCATGGGGACTGAAGCTTTCTTT
size: -; J: TRBJ1-6; D: -; V: TRBV14; CDR3: CASSQARNSPLHF; DNA: TGTGCCAGCAGCCAAGCCCGTAATTCACCCCTCCACTTT
size: -; J: TRBJ1-4; D: -; V: TRBV6-1; CDR3: CASIRPGSGEKLFF; DNA: TGTGCCAGCATCCGACCCGGTTCTGGTGAAAAACTGTTTTTT
size: -; J: TRBJ1-4; D: -; V: TRBV6-5; CDR3: CASSASKGREKLFF; DNA: TGTGCCAGCAGTGCCTCAAAGGGGCGCGAAAAACTGTTTTTT
size: -; J: TRBJ2-3; D: -; V: TRBV7-9; CDR3: CASSIGQSVPDTQYF; DNA: TGTGCCAGCAGCATTGGACAGTCGGTCCCAGATACGCAGTATTTT
size: -; J: TRBJ2-7; D: -; V: TRBV10-3; CDR3: CAISESNRVEQYF; DNA: TGTGCCATCAGTGAGTCGAACAGGGTCGAGCAGTACTTC
size: -; J: TRBJ2-7; D: TRBD1; V: TRBV6-5; CDR3: CASRRGRYSYEQYF; DNA: TGTGCCAGCAGAAGGGGGCGATACTCCTACGAGCAGTACTTC
size: -; J: TRBJ1-4; D: -; V: TRBV30; CDR3: CAWSPLRTTNEKLFF; DNA: TGTGCCTGGAGTCCCCTCAGGACAACTAATGAAAAACTGTTTTTT
size: -; J: TRBJ1-1; D: TRBD1; V: TRBV2; CDR3: CASGATGAPGSEAFF; DNA: TGTGCCAGCGGAGCTACAGGGGCTCCCGGGTCTGAAGCTTTCTTT
size: -; J: TRBJ2-5; D: TRBD1; V: TRBV6-5; CDR3: CASRHNRGVQETQYF; DNA: TGTGCCAGCAGACACAACAGGGGAGTCCAAGAGACCCAGTACTTC
size: -; J: TRBJ1-1; D: -; V: TRBV18; CDR3: CASSLRQNTEAFF; DNA: TGTGCCAGCTCACTCCGACAGAACACTGAAGCTTTCTTT
size: -; J: TRBJ1-1; D: -; V: TRBV7-2; CDR3: CASSGGGSPEAFF; DNA: TGTGCCAGCAGCGGGGGGGGCTCTCCCGAAGCTTTCTTT
size: -; J: TRBJ2-6; D: -; V: TRBV6-1; CDR3: CASSAFPSGSGANVLTF; DNA: TGTGCCAGCAGTGCCTTCCCGTCAGGCTCTGGGGCCAACGTCCTGACTTTC
size: -; J: TRBJ2-5; D: TRBD2; V: TRBV7-9; CDR3: CASGREGETQYF; DNA: TGTGCCAGCGGAAGGGAGGGGGAGACCCAGTACTTC
size: -; J: TRBJ1-1; D: -; V: TRBV6-5; CDR3: CASSYSSRTEAFF; DNA: TGTGCCAGCAGTTACTCAAGCCGCACTGAAGCTTTCTTT
size: -; J: TRBJ2-7; D: -; V: TRBV7-2; CDR3: CASSPTRIEQYF; DNA: TGTGCCAGCAGCCCTACACGGATCGAGCAGTACTTC
size: -; J: TRBJ2-1; D: -; V: TRBV7-2; CDR3: CASSLSSSSYNEQFF; DNA: TGTGCCAGCAGCTTATCCTCGAGCTCCTACAATGAGCAGTTCTTC
size: -; J: TRBJ2-6; D: -; V: TRBV2; CDR3: CASSDEGGSGANVLTF; DNA: TGTGCCAGCAGCGACGAAGGTGGCTCTGGGGCCAACGTCCTGACTTTC
size: -; J: TRBJ1-1; D: -; V: TRBV5-4; CDR3: CASSPGGGGDTEAFF; DNA: TGTGCCAGCAGCCCTGGAGGGGGAGGGGACACTGAAGCTTTCTTT
size: -; J: TRBJ1-5; D: -; V: TRBV7-2; CDR3: CASSSFTGAQPQHF; DNA: TGTGCCAGCAGCTCCTTTACGGGAGCGCAGCCCCAGCATTTT
size: few; J: TRBJ2-5; D: -; V: TRBV2; CDR3: CASSEALGSLGETQYF; DNA: TGTGCCAGCAGTGAAGCGCTTGGGTCGTTGGGAGAGACCCAGTACTTC
size: -; J: TRBJ1-2; D: -; V: TRBV28; CDR3: CASSERYGYTF; DNA: TGTGCCAGCAGTGAGCGTTATGGCTACACCTTC